This TCR beta chain is drawn from a study of blood T cell repertoires in COVID-19. Whole-study context: Sources were T cells, B-cell-depleted T cells, or PBMCs; the material itself was cDNA or gDNA.

As processed by the authors: Amplification from reference gene primers served as the basis for estimated nucleated cell counts. Sequenced by immunoSEQ multiplex PCR; TCRdb stores in-frame clones only, minus some. For V, J and clone size, that table is used; D and trimming come from the DNA. This sample has approximately 70,000 clones, with just under 90% found just once. With 6 bases clipped from V and 11 bases from J, the junction kept 13 bases outside the gene matches. Germline CDR1 SGHTA, CDR2 FQGNSA. The CDR3 spans 14 residues. V usage is TRBV7-2 and J usage is TRBJ2-4, with TRBD1 matching 7 bases. This receptor was obtained from a woman aged 80 or over with active COVID-19. Sequenced sample: peripheral blood. The DNA of the CDR3 is TGTGCCAGCAGAGAGGACAGGTCTACCCTTGTTCAGTACTTC. Protein: CASREDRSTLVQYF.